The 22 T cell receptor beta chains in this list originate from one sample, sequenced in a study of early T cells in non-severe SARS-CoV-2 infection. MiXCR, run by TCRdb on the 5' RACE reads, gives a single entry per CDR3 protein. The sample has 20,000 or so distinct CDR3 sequences; 5.7% are singletons. The starting material was whole blood, obtained at baseline. The receptors shown here come from an adult who was a healthcare worker with PCR-confirmed SARS-CoV-2 infection or an uninfected control (not recorded which).

This clonotype was recorded a few times. J is TRBJ2-3 and V is TRBV11-3; D is unresolved. Looked up from germline, CDR1 is SGHNT and CDR2 is YENEEA. The CDR3 spans 16 residues. The ends were cut back, 0 bases at V and 2 bases at J, with 12 bases in the middle. The CDR3, as DNA: TGTGCCAGCAGCTTAGATCGTACACGCTCCACAGATACGCAGTATTTT. It is translated as CASSLDRTRSTDTQYF.

This clonotype appeared many times. The chain has TRBV6-5 and TRBJ1-2, with TRBD1 as a possible D gene (6 bases). The germline V gene encodes CDR1 MNHEY and CDR2 SVGAGI. The V end was cut by 5 bases, the J end by 8 bases, with 15 bases between. CDR3 size: 13 residues. DNA of the CDR3: TGTGCCAGCAGTATGCCAGGGGTTTCGGGCTACACCTTC. Amino acid sequence: CASSMPGVSGYTF.

There are a few counts of this clonotype. J is TRBJ1-2 and V is TRBV19; TRBD1 is a possible D gene (5 bases). Trimming took 3 bases from V and 2 from J, leaving 7 bases between them. This CDR3 is 13 amino acids long. Germline V gene data show CDR1 as LNHDA and CDR2 as SQIVND (reference sequence). The CDR3 DNA reads as TGTGCCAGTAGTATCCCAGGGAACTATGGCTACACCTTC. Residues: CASSIPGNYGYTF.

The chain links TRBV6-5 to TRBJ2-2; the match to TRBD2 covers 11 bases. The V gene's germline CDR1 is MNHEY and CDR2 SVGAGI. Trimming at V came to 2 bases and at J to 0 bases, leaving 5 bases not matched to a gene. The CDR3 totals 18 residues. CDR3 sequence reads: CASSYRLAGFSNTGELFF. As DNA, the CDR3 is TGTGCCAGCAGTTACCGACTAGCGGGGTTTTCGAACACCGGGGAGCTGTTTTTT.

This clonotype was picked up a small number of times. This chain joins TRBV20-1 and TRBJ2-7; a weak D match, TRBD2 (5 bases). The germline V gene has CDR1 DFQATT and CDR2 SNEGSKA (reference sequence). This CDR3 has 13 residues. V was clipped by 4 bases and J by 5 bases, with 15 bases between them. The CDR3 loop is CSATTDFEDEQYF. The CDR3, as DNA: TGCAGTGCTACCACGGACTTTGAGGACGAGCAGTACTTC.

V and J are TRBV3-1 and TRBJ2-7, with a possible D match to TRBD2 (6 bases). CDR3 length: 15 residues. In germline, CDR1 is LGHDT, CDR2 YNNKEL (reference sequence). The V end lost 2 bases, the J end lost 0 bases, and 11 bases lay between the germline ends. The CDR3 sequence is CASSQSAGSSYEQYF. The CDR3 DNA is TGTGCCAGCAGCCAATCGGCGGGGAGCTCCTACGAGCAGTACTTC.

This clonotype was picked up a small number of times. The chain combines TRBV4-1 with TRBJ2-7; D is possibly TRBD1 (6 bases). CDR3 length: 14 residues. Trimming left V 1 base short and J 6 bases short, with 13 bases between. CDR1 and CDR2 (germline): MGHRA, YSYEKL. CDR3 residues: CASSQAGVGVEQYF. The CDR3 DNA follows: TGCGCCAGCAGCCAAGCAGGGGTGGGGGTCGAGCAGTACTTC.

The chain links TRBV7-6 to TRBJ2-5; perhaps TRBD1 as D (6 bases). CDR1 and CDR2 from the germline V gene are SGHVS and FNYEAQ. This CDR3 contains 12 residues. Trimming took 2 bases from V and 5 from J, leaving 6 bases between them. CDR3 loop: CASSLRGETQYF. CDR3 sequence (DNA): TGTGCCAGCAGCTTAAGGGGGGAGACCCAGTACTTC.

This clonotype was counted many times. The rearrangement links TRBV27 to TRBJ1-5, with D possibly being TRBD1 (5 bases). Germline V gene sequence: CDR1 MNHEY, CDR2 SMNVEV (reference sequence). V lost 5 bases and J 4 bases, leaving 9 bases between the germline ends. CDR3 length equals 13 residues. The CDR3 sequence is CASSTTVNQPQHF. CDR3 nucleotide sequence: TGTGCCAGCAGTACGACAGTAAATCAGCCCCAGCATTTT.

The V call is TRBV7-2, the J call TRBJ2-7; D unclear. The CDR3 length is 12 residues. V was pared by 2 bases and J by 3 bases, with 5 bases between. Germline-derived CDR1 and CDR2 are SGHTA and FQGNSA. CDR3 in DNA: TGTGCCAGCAGCTTACGCGGCTACGAGCAGTACTTC. Protein: CASSLRGYEQYF. Drawing the rest from reference TRBV7-2 and TRBJ2-7, the complete variable domain is GAGVSQSPSNKVTEKGKDVELRCDPISGHTALYWYRQSLGQGLEFLIYFQGNSAPDKSGLPSDRFSAERTGGSVSTLTIQRTQQEDSAVYLCASSLRGYEQYFGPGTRLTVT.

This clonotype was picked up many times. The chain employs TRBV20-1 and TRBJ2-1; 9 nucleotides agree with TRBD1. The CDR3 has 15 residues. The trim removed 5 bases at V and 9 bases at J, leaving 14 bases unmatched. Germline CDR1 and CDR2: DFQATT and SNEGSKA (reference sequence). In DNA form, the CDR3 reads TGCAGTGCTGAACAGCCGGGACAGGGTCGCCGTGAGCAGTTCTTC. It encodes CSAEQPGQGRREQFF.

This clonotype was recorded at least ten times. This chain connects TRBV27 to TRBJ2-7; no clear D. The length of the CDR3 is 13 residues. CDR1 and CDR2 (germline): MNHEY, SMNVEV (reference sequence). The V gene lost 1 base and the J gene lost 3 bases, with 7 bases spanning the gap. CDR3 loop: CASSLFSDYEQYF. In DNA form, the CDR3 reads TGTGCCAGCAGTTTATTTTCGGACTACGAGCAGTACTTC.

This clonotype came up many times. The CDR3 loop reads CASGDRDLTDTQYF. The CDR3 bases are TGTGCCAGCGGAGACAGGGACCTCACAGATACGCAGTATTTT. V usage is TRBV9 and J usage is TRBJ2-3; 7 bases are shared with TRBD1. J lost 2 bases, V lost 7 bases, and 7 bases had no gene match. The CDR3 has 14 amino acids. Germline V gene sequence: CDR1 SGDLS, CDR2 YYNGEE. Looking up the rest from reference TRBV9 and TRBJ2-3 gives the full variable domain: DSGVTQTPKHLITATGQRVTLRCSPRSGDLSVYWYQQSLDQGLQFLIQYYNGEERAKGNILERFSAQQFPDLHSELNLSSLELGDSALYFCASGDRDLTDTQYFGPGTRLTVL.

In its sample, this clonotype was seen many times. The rearrangement links TRBV18 to TRBJ1-3; 7 bases are a match to TRBD1. The ends lost 2 bases at V and 2 bases at J; junction bases unmatched: 6. In germline, CDR1 is KGHSH, CDR2 LQKENI. The length of the CDR3 is 16 residues. This CDR3 reads CASSPGATGAGNTIYF. For the CDR3, the DNA is TGTGCCAGCTCACCAGGGGCCACAGGGGCTGGAAACACCATATATTTT.

J is TRBJ2-5 and V is TRBV20-1; a weak D match, TRBD2 (5 bases). CDR1 and CDR2 (germline): DFQATT, SNEGSKA (reference sequence). V shed 2 bases and J shed 0 bases, with 19 bases lying between them. CDR3 length equals 17 residues. The CDR3: CSARPPDYFKYQETQYF. The CDR3 nucleotides read TGCAGTGCTAGACCGCCCGACTACTTCAAGTACCAAGAGACCCAGTACTTC.

This clonotype was seen at least ten times. The V gene is TRBV19, the J gene TRBJ2-6; 8 bases match TRBD1. CDR3 size: 16 residues. Germline values: CDR1 LNHDA, CDR2 SQIVND (reference sequence). V dropped 10 bases and J dropped 0; count of bases not matched to a gene: 8. The chain's CDR3 is CATTGQAVSGANVLTF. For the CDR3, the DNA is TGTGCCACAACGGGACAGGCTGTCTCTGGGGCCAACGTCCTGACTTTC.

This clonotype was detected many times. This rearrangement joins TRBV9 to TRBJ2-3, with TRBD2 identical over 11 bases. The CDR3 has 15 amino acids. The germline gives CDR1 SGDLS, CDR2 YYNGEE. The V segment lost 3 bases and the J segment 4 bases; nucleotides outside the gene matches: 4. The DNA of the CDR3 is TGTGCCAGCAGCGAGGGACTAGCGGAACCAGATACGCAGTATTTT. It codes for CASSEGLAEPDTQYF.

This clonotype occurred once. This CDR3 is CASSPAEGGSYNEQFF. The CDR3 DNA is TGCGCCAGCAGCCCGGCCGAGGGTGGGTCCTACAATGAGCAGTTCTTC. The chain recombines TRBV5-1 with TRBJ2-1; a weak D match, TRBD2 (5 bases). The CDR3 contains 16 residues. Trimming stripped 4 bases from V and 1 base from J, with 15 bases between. Germline lookup yields CDR1 SGHRS and CDR2 YFSETQ.

This clonotype was counted once. The chain links TRBV11-2 to TRBJ2-3, with D perhaps matching TRBD2 (5 bases). With 0 bases removed from V and 1 base from J, the gap between germline ends came to 14 bases. CDR1 is SGHAT, CDR2 FQNNGV, per germline. The length of the CDR3 is 17 residues. In nucleotides, the CDR3 is TGTGCCAGCAGCTTAGATCTGGGCGGGTGGGGCACAGATACGCAGTATTTT. It is translated as CASSLDLGGWGTDTQYF. The full variable domain, completed using reference TRBV11-2 and TRBJ2-3, is EAGVAQSPRYKIIEKRQSVAFWCNPISGHATLYWYQQILGQGPKLLIQFQNNGVVDDSQLPKDRFSAERLKGVDSTLKIQPAKLEDSAVYLCASSLDLGGWGTDTQYFGPGTRLTVL.

This clonotype showed up many times. V and J are TRBV7-9 and TRBJ1-5; the match to TRBD1 covers 7 bases. The CDR3 totals 13 residues. The J segment lost 7 bases and the V segment lost 7 bases, leaving 7 bases of the junction unmatched. Germline V gene sequence: CDR1 SEHNR, CDR2 FQNEAQ (reference sequence). This CDR3 reads CASTQTGNQPQHF. As DNA, the CDR3 is TGTGCCAGCACCCAGACAGGGAACCAGCCCCAGCATTTT.

This clonotype appeared many times. CDR3 sequence reads: CASRPGQGYNSPLHF. DNA for the CDR3: TGTGCCAGCAGACCGGGACAGGGCTATAATTCACCCCTCCACTTT. The rearrangement uses TRBV12-3 or TRBV12-4 and TRBJ1-6; 9 positions match TRBD1. This CDR3 region has 15 residues. V dropped 6 bases and J dropped 3; count of bases not matched to a gene: 3.

This chain joins TRBV7-8 and TRBJ1-5; possibly TRBD1 for D (5 bases). CDR1 is SGHVS, CDR2 FQNEAQ, per germline. Trimming cost V 5 bases and J 5 bases, with 13 bases left between them. The CDR3 has 14 amino acids. The CDR3 DNA is TGTGCCAGCAGCACTAATGGGGACTATCAGCCCCAGCATTTT. It codes for CASSTNGDYQPQHF.